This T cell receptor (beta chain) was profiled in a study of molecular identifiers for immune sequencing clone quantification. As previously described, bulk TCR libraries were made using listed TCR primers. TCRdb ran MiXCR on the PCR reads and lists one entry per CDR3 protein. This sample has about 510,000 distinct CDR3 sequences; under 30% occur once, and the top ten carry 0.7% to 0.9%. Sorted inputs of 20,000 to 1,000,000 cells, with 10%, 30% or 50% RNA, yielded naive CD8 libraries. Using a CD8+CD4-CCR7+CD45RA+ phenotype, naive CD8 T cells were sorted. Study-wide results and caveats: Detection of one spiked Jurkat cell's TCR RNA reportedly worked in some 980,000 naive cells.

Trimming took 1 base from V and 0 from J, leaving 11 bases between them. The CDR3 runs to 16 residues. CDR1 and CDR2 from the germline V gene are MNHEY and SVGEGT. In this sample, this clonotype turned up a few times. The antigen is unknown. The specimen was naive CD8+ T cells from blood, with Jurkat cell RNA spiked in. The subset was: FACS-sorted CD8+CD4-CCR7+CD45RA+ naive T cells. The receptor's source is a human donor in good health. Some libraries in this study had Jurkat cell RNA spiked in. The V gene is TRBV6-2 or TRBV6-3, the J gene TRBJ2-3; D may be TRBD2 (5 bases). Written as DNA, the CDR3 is TGTGCCAGCAGTTACTATTCCGGGGTTAGCACAGATACGCAGTATTTT. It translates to CASSYYSGVSTDTQYF.